What follows are 22 T cell receptor beta chains derived from one specimen sequenced in a study of cytomegalovirus exposure and HLA in healthy donors. It was with 60 Vbeta and 13 Jbeta primers that the PCR ran. Repertoires were generated with immunoSEQ multiplex PCR, while TCRdb's copy carries only in-frame clones and drops some. In the table there are under 200,000 clones, less than 90% of which are singletons. Sequencing was carried out using PBMCs. The receptors originated from a boy aged 2 to 10 in good health and CMV-seronegative.

The chain joins TRBV15 to TRBJ2-7, with D possibly TRBD2 on 8 matching bases. There are 13 residues in the CDR3. Germline V CDR1 and CDR2: LNHNV, YYDKDF (reference sequence). V lost 6 bases, J lost 5 bases, and 14 bases lay in between. The CDR3 sequence is CATRGGGRNEQYF. CDR3 in DNA: TGTGCCACCAGAGGGGGCGGGAGGAACGAGCAGTACTTC.

The CDR3 DNA is TGTGCCAGCAGCGATCGAGTTGCCCAACGGGAGCAGTACTTC. Translating gives CASSDRVAQREQYF. The V call is TRBV7-2, the J call TRBJ2-7; D ambiguous. The CDR3 is made up of 14 amino acids. CDR1 and CDR2 (germline): SGHTA, FQGNSA. V lost 5 bases and J 7 bases, leaving 18 bases between the germline ends.

This clone was picked up one time. The rearrangement joins TRBV19 to TRBJ2-3, with TRBD1 identical over 7 bases. The V gene end was trimmed by 8 bases and the J gene end by 5 bases; junction bases not matched to a gene: 13. CDR1 is LNHDA and CDR2 is SQIVND in the germline V gene (reference sequence). This CDR3 spans 15 amino acids. The CDR3 here is CASSLPGGVLDTQYF. Written as DNA, the CDR3 is TGTGCCAGTTCGTTGCCAGGGGGTGTTCTAGATACGCAGTATTTT.

CDR3 in DNA: TGTGCCAGCAGTTGGACAGGGCCACTATACAATGAGCAGTTCTTC. Its protein product is CASSWTGPLYNEQFF. The V and J genes are TRBV27 and TRBJ2-1; 8 bases line up with TRBD1. With 4 bases clipped from V and 4 bases from J, the junction kept 6 bases outside the gene matches. The germline CDR1 and CDR2 sequences are MNHEY and SMNVEV (reference sequence). The CDR3 covers 15 residues.

V gene TRBV18 combines with J gene TRBJ2-7; D possibly corresponds to TRBD1 (7 bases). The germline V gene encodes CDR1 KGHSH and CDR2 LQKENI. The CDR3 contains 16 residues. Trimming shortened V by 3 bases and J by 1 base, and 16 bases separated the two germline ends. For the CDR3, the DNA is TGTGCCAGCTCACCTACCCGGTCAGGGGGGTCCTACGAGCAGTACTTC. Protein product: CASSPTRSGGSYEQYF.

The chain links TRBV5-6 to TRBJ2-1; 7 bases line up with TRBD2. V lost 4 bases and J lost 5; bases outside the gene matches: 6. The CDR3 has 14 amino acids. CDR1 and CDR2 (germline): SGHDT, YYEEEE. In DNA form, the CDR3 reads TGTGCCAGCAGCCATAGCGGGTCTAACAATGAGCAGTTCTTC. This sequence encodes CASSHSGSNNEQFF.

The chain joins TRBV5-1 to TRBJ1-2; unclear D gene. Per germline, CDR1 SGHRS and CDR2 YFSETQ. V gave up 4 bases and J gave up 8 bases, with 21 bases separating them. The CDR3 runs 15 residues. CDR3 coding DNA: TGCGCCAGCAGCCCCGTCCTGTGGGGAGAAAAAGGCTACACCTTC. It yields the protein CASSPVLWGEKGYTF.

The count of this clone is one. CDR3 sequence (DNA): TGTGCCAGCAGTTCGACAGGGCGAACTACCTTCTATGGCTACACCTTC. Translated: CASSSTGRTTFYGYTF. The V gene is TRBV28, the J gene TRBJ1-2; TRBD1 agrees at 7 bases. With V trimmed by 4 bases and J by 4 bases, 12 bases remained unmatched. CDR3 length: 16 amino acids. Germline V gene lookup returns CDR1 MDHEN and CDR2 SYDVKM.

The chain links TRBV6-1 to TRBJ2-5; 8 bases agree with TRBD1. The last part of the DNA fits TRBJ2-7 better; the J call may be wrong. Per germline, CDR1 MNHNS and CDR2 SASEGT. The CDR3 is 14 amino acids. The chain's CDR3 is CASSDRGHTYEQYF. As DNA, the CDR3 is TGTGCCAGCAGCGACAGGGGTCACACCTACGAGCAGTACTTC.

The chain has TRBV7-3 and TRBJ2-3; tentatively, D is TRBD2 (7 bases). The germline CDR1 and CDR2 sequences are SGHTA and FQGTGA. The CDR3 is 14 residues long. The V gene lost 2 bases and the J gene lost 6 bases, with 12 bases spanning the gap. CDR3 protein: CASSLVGGGDTQYF. CDR3 coding DNA: TGTGCCAGCAGCTTAGTGGGAGGGGGGGATACGCAGTATTTT. Full variable domain (rest looked up from reference TRBV7-3 and TRBJ2-3): GAGVSQTPSNKVTEKGKYVELRCDPISGHTALYWYRQSLGQGPEFLIYFQGTGAADDSGLPNDRFFAVRPEGSVSTLKIQRTERGDSAVYLCASSLVGGGDTQYFGPGTRLTVL.

V usage is TRBV7-9 and J usage is TRBJ2-1; D may be TRBD2 (5 bases). Germline CDR1 and CDR2: SEHNR and FQNEAQ (reference sequence). The CDR3 spans 14 residues. Trimming removed 7 bases from V and 7 bases from J, with 17 bases in between. For the CDR3, the DNA is TGTGCCAGCAAGATAGCGCAGGTTGCAAATGAGCAGTTCTTC. As protein: CASKIAQVANEQFF.

This chain uses TRBV19 with TRBJ1-2; D gene ambiguous. The germline V gene encodes CDR1 LNHDA and CDR2 SQIVND (reference sequence). The V gene lost 7 bases and the J gene lost 5 bases, with 8 bases spanning the gap. The CDR3 contains 11 residues. Here the CDR3 reads CASKGGYGYTF. Written as DNA, the CDR3 is TGTGCCAGTAAGGGAGGGTATGGCTACACCTTC.

The genes are TRBV28 and TRBJ1-4; D remains ambiguous. The CDR3 covers 13 residues. The germline V gene encodes CDR1 MDHEN and CDR2 SYDVKM. The V and J ends lost 2 bases and 8 bases respectively, with 9 bases between them. The chain's CDR3 is CASSLTRVEKLFF. The CDR3 DNA sequence: TGTGCCAGCAGTTTAACACGTGTGGAAAAACTGTTTTTT.

This clone was detected a few times. The V gene is TRBV7-9, the J gene TRBJ2-3, with 8 bases lining up with TRBD2. Germline-derived CDR1 and CDR2 are SEHNR and FQNEAQ (reference sequence). CDR3 length: 16 amino acids. The J segment lost 1 base and the V segment lost 3 bases, leaving 6 bases of the junction unmatched. CDR3 sequence (DNA): TGTGCCAGCAGCTTTCCGTCGGGAGGGCGCACAGATACGCAGTATTTT. It translates to CASSFPSGGRTDTQYF.

The gene calls are TRBV27 and TRBJ1-2; 7 nucleotides agree with TRBD1. In germline, CDR1 is MNHEY, CDR2 SMNVEV (reference sequence). After removal of 6 bases from V and 5 bases from J, the junction contained 12 bases not matched to a gene. CDR3 length: 15 amino acids. The CDR3 bases are TGTGCCAGCAGCGTACTCCCTCCAGGGGGTTATGGCTACACCTTC. As protein: CASSVLPPGGYGYTF.

The chain uses TRBV5-1 and TRBJ2-2, with 12 bases fitting TRBD2. Germline trimming cut 0 bases from V and 4 bases from J; bases unmatched to any gene: 7. The germline gives CDR1 SGHRS, CDR2 YFSETQ. The CDR3 is 18 residues long. The CDR3 region has the DNA TGCGCCAGCAGCTTGGAGCCTAGCGGGAGGGCCGTCACCGGGGAGCTGTTTTTT. Translating gives CASSLEPSGRAVTGELFF.

The chain has TRBV7-6 and TRBJ2-7; maybe TRBD1 (6 bases). The germline CDR1 and CDR2 sequences are SGHVS and FNYEAQ. The CDR3 contains 14 residues. The V end lost 5 bases, the J end lost 5 bases, and 16 bases lay between the germline ends. The CDR3 DNA follows: TGTGCCAGCAGCGCTCGGGACAAGGCCCACGAGCAGTACTTC. This encodes CASSARDKAHEQYF.

The chain joins TRBV5-4 to TRBJ2-1; the D gene is possibly TRBD2 (6 bases). CDR3 length equals 15 residues. Trimming stripped 3 bases from V and 4 bases from J, with 14 bases between. Per germline, CDR1 SGHNT and CDR2 YYREEE (reference sequence). In nucleotides, the CDR3 is TGTGCCAGCAGCTCTGTTAGCGGACCTTACAATGAGCAGTTCTTC. Protein product: CASSSVSGPYNEQFF.

V is TRBV5-1 and J is TRBJ1-1; 7 bases match TRBD1. V gave up 5 bases and J gave up 1 base; unmatched junction bases: 5. CDR1 SGHRS and CDR2 YFSETQ come from the germline V gene. This CDR3 is 14 amino acids long. CDR3 in amino acids: CASRTGTENTEAFF. The CDR3 bases are TGCGCCAGCAGAACCGGGACAGAGAACACTGAAGCTTTCTTT.

The CDR3 region is CASSLWADTNSPLHF. The CDR3 bases are TGCGCCAGCAGCTTGTGGGCAGATACTAATTCACCCCTCCACTTT. The chain joins TRBV5-1 to TRBJ1-6; D uncertain. The CDR3 extends over 15 amino acids. The V gene's germline CDR1 is SGHRS and CDR2 YFSETQ. V was clipped by 1 base and J by 6 bases, with 11 bases between them.

The chain couples TRBV9 to TRBJ2-1, with 11 bases that match TRBD2. Germline-derived CDR1 and CDR2 are SGDLS and YYNGEE. The J segment lost 5 bases and the V segment lost 8 bases, leaving 9 bases of the junction unmatched. The CDR3 runs 15 residues. CDR3 nucleotide sequence: TGTGCCAGTCGATCACCGGGACTAGCGGACAATGAGCAGTTCTTC. Amino acid sequence: CASRSPGLADNEQFF.

This CDR3 reads CASSQELAGPTYEQYF. As DNA, the CDR3 is TGCGCCAGCAGCCAAGAACTAGCGGGCCCTACCTACGAGCAGTACTTC. This chain connects TRBV4-1 to TRBJ2-7; 9 positions match TRBD2. The ends lost 0 bases at V and 2 bases at J; junction bases unmatched: 5. Germline CDR1 MGHRA, CDR2 YSYEKL. The length of the CDR3 is 16 residues.